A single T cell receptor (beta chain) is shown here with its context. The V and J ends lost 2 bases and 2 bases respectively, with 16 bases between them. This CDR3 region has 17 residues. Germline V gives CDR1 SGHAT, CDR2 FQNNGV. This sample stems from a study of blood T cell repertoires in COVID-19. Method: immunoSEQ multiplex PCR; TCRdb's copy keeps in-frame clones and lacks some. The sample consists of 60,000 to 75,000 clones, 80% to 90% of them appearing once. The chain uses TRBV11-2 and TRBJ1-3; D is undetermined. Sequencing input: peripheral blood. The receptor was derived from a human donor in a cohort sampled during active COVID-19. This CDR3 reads CASSLSGYGEAGNTIYF. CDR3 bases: TGTGCCAGCAGCTTAAGCGGGTACGGGGAAGCTGGAAACACCATATATTTT.